One and the same sample provided the 2 T cell receptor beta chains below, sequenced in a study of CD8+ T cells in alopecia areata. As the sequencing template, cDNA was produced by extracting RNA and reverse transcribing it. Measured with immunoSEQ multiplex PCR; TCRdb has only the in-frame clones, and not every one. The sample yields under 200,000 clones, approximately 57% seen once. The treatment was: oral pan-JAK inhibitor, 5-10 mg twice daily. Specimen: CD4+ T cells sorted from blood, collected at week 24, from a patient treated with tofacitinib. All receptors come from a human donor with alopecia areata.

The chain employs TRBV11-2 and TRBJ2-3; D not certain. Germline lookup yields CDR1 SGHAT and CDR2 FQNNGV. This CDR3 has 14 residues. V was trimmed by 0 bases and J by 1 base, leaving 5 bases between them. The CDR3 DNA reads TGTGCCAGCAGCTTAGATCGGCGCACAGATACGCAGTATTTT. Residues: CASSLDRRTDTQYF.

This clone was detected a few times. The CDR3 sequence is CAWSVLAGAGELFF. DNA for the CDR3: TGTGCCTGGAGTGTACTAGCGGGGGCCGGGGAGCTGTTTTTT. The chain links TRBV30 to TRBJ2-2, with 11 nucleotides matching TRBD2. The V gene end was trimmed by 0 bases and the J gene end by 6 bases; junction bases not matched to a gene: 0. Germline lookup yields CDR1 GTSNPN and CDR2 SVGIG (reference sequence). The CDR3 consists of 14 residues.